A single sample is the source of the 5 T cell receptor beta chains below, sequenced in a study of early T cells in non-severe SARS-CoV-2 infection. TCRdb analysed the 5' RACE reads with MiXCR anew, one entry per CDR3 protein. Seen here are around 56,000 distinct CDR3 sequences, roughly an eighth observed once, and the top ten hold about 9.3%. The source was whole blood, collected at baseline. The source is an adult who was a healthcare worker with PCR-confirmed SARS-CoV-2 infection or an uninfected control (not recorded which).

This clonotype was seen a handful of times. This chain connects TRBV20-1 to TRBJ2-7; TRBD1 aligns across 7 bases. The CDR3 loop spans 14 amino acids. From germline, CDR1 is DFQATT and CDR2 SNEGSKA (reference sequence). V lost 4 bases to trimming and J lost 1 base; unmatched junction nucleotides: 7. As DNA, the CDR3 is TGCAGTGCTATTGCCGGGACAGCTTCCTACGAGCAGTACTTC. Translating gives CSAIAGTASYEQYF.

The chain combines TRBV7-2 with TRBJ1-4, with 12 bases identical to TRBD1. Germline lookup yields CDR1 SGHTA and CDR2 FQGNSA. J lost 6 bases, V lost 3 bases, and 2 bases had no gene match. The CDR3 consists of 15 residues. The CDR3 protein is CASSFGTGGYEKLFF. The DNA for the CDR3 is TGTGCCAGCAGCTTTGGGACAGGGGGCTATGAAAAACTGTTTTTT.

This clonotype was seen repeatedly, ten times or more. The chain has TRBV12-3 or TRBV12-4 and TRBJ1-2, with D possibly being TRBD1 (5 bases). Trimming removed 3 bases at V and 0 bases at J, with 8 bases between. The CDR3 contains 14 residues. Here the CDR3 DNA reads TGTGCCAGCAGTTTGGCAGGGTCTAACTATGGCTACACCTTC. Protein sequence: CASSLAGSNYGYTF.

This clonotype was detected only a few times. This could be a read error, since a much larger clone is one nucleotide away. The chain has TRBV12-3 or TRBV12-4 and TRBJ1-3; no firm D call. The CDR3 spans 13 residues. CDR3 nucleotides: TGTGTCAGCAGGCCAGACGGGGGAAACACCATATATTTT. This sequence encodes CVSRPDGGNTIYF.

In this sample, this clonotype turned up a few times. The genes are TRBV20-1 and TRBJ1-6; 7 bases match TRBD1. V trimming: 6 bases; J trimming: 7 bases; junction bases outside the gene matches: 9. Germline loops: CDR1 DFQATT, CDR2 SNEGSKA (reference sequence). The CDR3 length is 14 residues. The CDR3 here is CSAVQGPGNSPLHF. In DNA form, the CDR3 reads TGCAGTGCAGTACAGGGGCCGGGAAATTCACCCCTCCACTTT.